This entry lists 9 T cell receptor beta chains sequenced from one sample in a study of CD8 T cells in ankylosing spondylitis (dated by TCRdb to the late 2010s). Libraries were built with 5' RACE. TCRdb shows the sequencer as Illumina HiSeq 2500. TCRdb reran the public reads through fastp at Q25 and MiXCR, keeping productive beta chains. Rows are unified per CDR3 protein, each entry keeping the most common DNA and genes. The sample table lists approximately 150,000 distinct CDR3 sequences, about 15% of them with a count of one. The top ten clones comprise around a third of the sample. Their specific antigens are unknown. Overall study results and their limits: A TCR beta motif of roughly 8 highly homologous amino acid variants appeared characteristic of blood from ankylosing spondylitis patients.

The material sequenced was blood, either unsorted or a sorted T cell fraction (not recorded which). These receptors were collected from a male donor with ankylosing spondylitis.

The CDR3 sequence is CASSLMSSLYEQYF. The CDR3 nucleotides read TGTGCCAGCAGCTTAATGTCTAGCCTCTACGAGCAGTACTTC. The chain links TRBV7-9 to TRBJ2-7, with a tentative D call TRBD2 (5 bases). CDR1 SEHNR and CDR2 FQNEAQ come from the germline V gene (reference sequence). Trimming removed 2 bases at V and 3 bases at J, with 11 bases between. This CDR3 comprises 14 residues.

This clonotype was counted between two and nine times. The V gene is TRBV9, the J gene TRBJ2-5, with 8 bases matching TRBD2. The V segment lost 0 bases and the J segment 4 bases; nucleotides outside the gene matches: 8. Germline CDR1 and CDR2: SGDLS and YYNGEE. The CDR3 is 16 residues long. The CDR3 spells CASSVGTAGVGETQYF. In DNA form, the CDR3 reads TGTGCCAGCAGCGTAGGTACAGCGGGAGTGGGAGAGACCCAGTACTTC.

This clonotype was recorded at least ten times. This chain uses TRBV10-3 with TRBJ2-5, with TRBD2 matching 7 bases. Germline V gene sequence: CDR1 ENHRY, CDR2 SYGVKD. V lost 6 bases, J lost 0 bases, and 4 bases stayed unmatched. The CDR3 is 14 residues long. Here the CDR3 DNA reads TGTGCCATCAGAGACGGGACTAACCAAGAGACCCAGTACTTC. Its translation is CAIRDGTNQETQYF.

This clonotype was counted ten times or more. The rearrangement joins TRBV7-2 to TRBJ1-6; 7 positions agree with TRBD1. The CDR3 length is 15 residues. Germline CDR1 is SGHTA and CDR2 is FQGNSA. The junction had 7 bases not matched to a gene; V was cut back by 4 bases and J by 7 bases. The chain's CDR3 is CASSSPGQLNSPLHF. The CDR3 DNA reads TGTGCCAGCAGCTCCCCGGGACAGCTAAATTCACCCCTCCACTTT. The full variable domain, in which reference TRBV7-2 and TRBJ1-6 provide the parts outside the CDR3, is GAGVSQSPSNKVTEKGKDVELRCDPISGHTALYWYRQSLGQGLEFLIYFQGNSAPDKSGLPSDRFSAERTGGSVSTLTIQRTQQEDSAVYLCASSSPGQLNSPLHFGNGTRLTVT.

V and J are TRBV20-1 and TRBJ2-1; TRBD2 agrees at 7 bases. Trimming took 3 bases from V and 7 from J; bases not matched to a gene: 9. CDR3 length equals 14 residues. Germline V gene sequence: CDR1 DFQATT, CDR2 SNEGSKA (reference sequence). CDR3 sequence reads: CSARRVAGGNEQFF. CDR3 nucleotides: TGCAGTGCTAGGCGGGTAGCGGGCGGAAATGAGCAGTTCTTC.

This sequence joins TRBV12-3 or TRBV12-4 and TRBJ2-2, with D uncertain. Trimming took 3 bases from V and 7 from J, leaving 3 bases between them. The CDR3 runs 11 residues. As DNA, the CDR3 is TGTGCCAGCAGTTTCGACGGGGAGCTGTTTTTT. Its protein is CASSFDGELFF.

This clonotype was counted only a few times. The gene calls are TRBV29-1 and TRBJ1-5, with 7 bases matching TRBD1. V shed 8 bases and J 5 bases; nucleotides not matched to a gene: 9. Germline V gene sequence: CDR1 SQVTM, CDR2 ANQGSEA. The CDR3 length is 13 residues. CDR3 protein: CSPWTGKDQPQHF. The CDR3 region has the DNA TGCAGCCCTTGGACAGGAAAAGATCAGCCCCAGCATTTT. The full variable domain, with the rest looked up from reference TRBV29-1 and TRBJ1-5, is SAVISQKPSRDICQRGTSLTIQCQVDSQVTMMFWYRQQPGQSLTLIATANQGSEATYESGFVIDKFPISRPNLTFSTLTVSNMSPEDSSIYLCSPWTGKDQPQHFGDGTRLSIL.

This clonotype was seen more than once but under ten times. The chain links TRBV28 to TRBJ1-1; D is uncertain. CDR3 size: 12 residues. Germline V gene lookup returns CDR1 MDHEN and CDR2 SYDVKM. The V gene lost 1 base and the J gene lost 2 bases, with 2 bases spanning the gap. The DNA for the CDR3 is TGTGCCAGCAGTTTATACAACACTGAAGCTTTCTTT. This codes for CASSLYNTEAFF.

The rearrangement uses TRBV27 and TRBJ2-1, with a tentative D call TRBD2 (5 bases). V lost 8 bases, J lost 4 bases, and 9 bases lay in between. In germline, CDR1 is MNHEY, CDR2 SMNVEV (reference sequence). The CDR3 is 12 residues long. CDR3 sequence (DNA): TGTGCCAGCCGGGAAAAGTACAATGAGCAGTTCTTC. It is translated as CASREKYNEQFF.